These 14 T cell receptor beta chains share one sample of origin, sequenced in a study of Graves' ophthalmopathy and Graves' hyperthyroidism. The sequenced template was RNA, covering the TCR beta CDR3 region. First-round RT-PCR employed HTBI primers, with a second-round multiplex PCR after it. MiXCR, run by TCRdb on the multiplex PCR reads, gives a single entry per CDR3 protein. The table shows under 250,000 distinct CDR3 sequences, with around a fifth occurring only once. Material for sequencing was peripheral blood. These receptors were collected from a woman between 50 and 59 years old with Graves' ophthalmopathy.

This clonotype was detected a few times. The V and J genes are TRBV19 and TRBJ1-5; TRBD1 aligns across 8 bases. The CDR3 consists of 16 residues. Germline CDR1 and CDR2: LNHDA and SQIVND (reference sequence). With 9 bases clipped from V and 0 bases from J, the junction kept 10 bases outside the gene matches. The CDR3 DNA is TGTGCCAGCTTACCGGGACAGGCACCTAGCAATCAGCCCCAGCATTTT. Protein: CASLPGQAPSNQPQHF.

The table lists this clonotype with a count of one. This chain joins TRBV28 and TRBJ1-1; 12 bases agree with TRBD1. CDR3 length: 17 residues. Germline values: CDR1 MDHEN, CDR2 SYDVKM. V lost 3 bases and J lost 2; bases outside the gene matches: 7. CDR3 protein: CASSLGGTGGRNTEAFF. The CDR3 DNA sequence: TGTGCCAGCAGTTTGGGTGGGACAGGGGGCAGAAACACTGAAGCTTTCTTT.

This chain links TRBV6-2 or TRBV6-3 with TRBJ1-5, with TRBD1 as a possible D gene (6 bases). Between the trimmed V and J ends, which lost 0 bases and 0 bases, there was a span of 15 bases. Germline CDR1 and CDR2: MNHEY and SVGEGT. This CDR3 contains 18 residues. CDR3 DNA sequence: TGTGCCAGCAGTTACTCAACACAGGGATCCTATAGCAATCAGCCCCAGCATTTT. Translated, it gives CASSYSTQGSYSNQPQHF.

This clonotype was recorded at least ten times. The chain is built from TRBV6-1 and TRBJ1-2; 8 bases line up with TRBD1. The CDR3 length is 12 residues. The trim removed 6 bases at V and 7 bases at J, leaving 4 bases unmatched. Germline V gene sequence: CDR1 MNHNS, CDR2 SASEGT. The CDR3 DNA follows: TGTGCCAGCAGGAACAGGGGGAGTGGCTACACCTTC. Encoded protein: CASRNRGSGYTF.

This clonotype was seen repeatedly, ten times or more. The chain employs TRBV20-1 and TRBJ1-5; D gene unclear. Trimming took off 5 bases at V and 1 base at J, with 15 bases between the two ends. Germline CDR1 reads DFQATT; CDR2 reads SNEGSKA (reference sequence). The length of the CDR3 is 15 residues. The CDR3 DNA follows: TGCAGTGCTCCCGATCCTCGGCGGAGCAATCAGCCCCAGCATTTT. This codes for CSAPDPRRSNQPQHF.

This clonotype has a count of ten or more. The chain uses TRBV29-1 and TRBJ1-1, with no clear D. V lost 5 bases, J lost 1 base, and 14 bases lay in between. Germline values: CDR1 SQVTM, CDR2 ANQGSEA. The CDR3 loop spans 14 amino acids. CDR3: CSVRPTEANTEAFF. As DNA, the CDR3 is TGCAGCGTTAGACCTACAGAGGCGAACACTGAAGCTTTCTTT.

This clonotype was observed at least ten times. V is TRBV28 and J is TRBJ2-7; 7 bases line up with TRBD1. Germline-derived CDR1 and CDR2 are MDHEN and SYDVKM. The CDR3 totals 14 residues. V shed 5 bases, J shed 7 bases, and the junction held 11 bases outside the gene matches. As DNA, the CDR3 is TGTGCCAGCAGTCCTCCGGGACAGCTAGGGGAGCAGTACTTC. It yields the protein CASSPPGQLGEQYF.

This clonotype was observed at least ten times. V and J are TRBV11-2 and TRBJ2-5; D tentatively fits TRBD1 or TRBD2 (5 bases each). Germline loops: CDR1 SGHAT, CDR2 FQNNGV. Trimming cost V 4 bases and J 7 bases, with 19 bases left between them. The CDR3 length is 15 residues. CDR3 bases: TGTGCCAGCAGCTCCCTGTCGAGGGATGGGGCGACCCAGTACTTC. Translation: CASSSLSRDGATQYF.

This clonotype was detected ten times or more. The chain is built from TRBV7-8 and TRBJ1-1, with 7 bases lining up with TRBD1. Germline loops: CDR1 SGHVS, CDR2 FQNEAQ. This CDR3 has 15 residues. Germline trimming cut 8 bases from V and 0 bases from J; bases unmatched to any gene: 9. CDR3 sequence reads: CASRQGLSMNTEAFF. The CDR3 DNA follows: TGTGCCAGCCGACAGGGACTCTCCATGAACACTGAAGCTTTCTTT.

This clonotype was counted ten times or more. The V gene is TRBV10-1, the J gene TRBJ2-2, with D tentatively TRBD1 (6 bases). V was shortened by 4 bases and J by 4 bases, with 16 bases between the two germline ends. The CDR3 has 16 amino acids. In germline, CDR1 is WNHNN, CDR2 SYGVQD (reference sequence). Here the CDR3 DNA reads TGCGCCAGCAGTGCTGGTCGAGGGGGATTCACCGGGGAGCTGTTTTTT. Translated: CASSAGRGGFTGELFF.

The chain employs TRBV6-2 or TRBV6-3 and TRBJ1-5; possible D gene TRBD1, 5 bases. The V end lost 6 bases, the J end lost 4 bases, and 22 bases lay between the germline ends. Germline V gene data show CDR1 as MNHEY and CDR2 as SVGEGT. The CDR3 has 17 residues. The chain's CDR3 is CASRPGPTMRLNQPQHF. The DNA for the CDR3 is TGTGCCAGCAGACCGGGACCCACAATGCGGTTGAATCAGCCCCAGCATTTT.

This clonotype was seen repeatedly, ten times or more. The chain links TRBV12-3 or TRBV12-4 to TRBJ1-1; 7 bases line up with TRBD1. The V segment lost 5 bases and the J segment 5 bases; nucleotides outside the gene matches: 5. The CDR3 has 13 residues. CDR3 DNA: TGTGCCAGCAGTACAATCAGGGGGACTGAAGCTTTCTTT. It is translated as CASSTIRGTEAFF.

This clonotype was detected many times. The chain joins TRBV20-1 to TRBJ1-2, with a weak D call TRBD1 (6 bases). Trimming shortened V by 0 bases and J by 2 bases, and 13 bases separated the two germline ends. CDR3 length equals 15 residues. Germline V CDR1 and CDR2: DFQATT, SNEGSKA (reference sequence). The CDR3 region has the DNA TGCAGTGCTAGAGATGGCAGGAGGGGGAACTATGGCTACACCTTC. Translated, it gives CSARDGRRGNYGYTF.

The CDR3 DNA follows: TGTGCCAGCAGCTTTGGGACTTCCACCTACGAGCAGTACTTC. Translated: CASSFGTSTYEQYF. This rearrangement joins TRBV7-2 to TRBJ2-7; D is perhaps TRBD2 (6 bases). There are 14 residues in the CDR3. Germline CDR1 SGHTA, CDR2 FQGNSA. The V and J ends lost 3 bases and 2 bases respectively, with 11 bases between them.